This TCR beta chain is from a study of metastatic and nonmetastatic thyroid tumors. About the study: It was across blood and tumor or nodule tissue from malignant and benign thyroid patients that repertoires were compared. The study's findings and limits: Within blood and tumor, benign nodules reportedly had significantly lower TCR beta diversity than malignant thyroid tumors did.

Using MiXCR, TCRdb re-called clones from the PCR reads. This sample has approximately 1,800 clones, with roughly a tenth found just once. None of the patients had undergone any treatment ahead of thyroid surgery. Remarks on this clone: Its antigen is currently unknown. A much larger clonotype is one base distant, so this may be a read error.

There are 13 residues in the CDR3. Germline CDR1 is MGHRA and CDR2 is YSYEKL. The receptor comes from a female donor with papillary thyroid cancer or a benign thyroid nodule (not recorded which). Some clones in this sample may be carry-over from other donors' samples. The chain links TRBV4-1 to TRBJ2-1, with 7 bases that match TRBD1. The sample was tumor tissue. CDR3 bases: TGCGCCAACAGCCCACTCCAGGGGGATGAGCAGTTCTTC. Translation: CANSPLQGDEQFF.